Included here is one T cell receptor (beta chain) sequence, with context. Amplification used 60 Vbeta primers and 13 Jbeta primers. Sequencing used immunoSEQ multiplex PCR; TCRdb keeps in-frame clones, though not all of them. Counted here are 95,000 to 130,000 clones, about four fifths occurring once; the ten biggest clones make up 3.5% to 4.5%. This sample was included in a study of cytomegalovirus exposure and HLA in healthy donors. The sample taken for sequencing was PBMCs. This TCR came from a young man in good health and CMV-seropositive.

The CDR3 reads CASHPTGPSSNQPQHF. CDR3 DNA: TGTGCCAGTCATCCTACAGGGCCGTCTAGCAATCAGCCCCAGCATTTT. V is TRBV27 and J is TRBJ1-5, with D tentatively TRBD1 (6 bases). Trimming stripped 9 bases from V and 0 bases from J, with 18 bases between. Germline CDR1 reads MNHEY; CDR2 reads SMNVEV (reference sequence). The CDR3 totals 16 residues.